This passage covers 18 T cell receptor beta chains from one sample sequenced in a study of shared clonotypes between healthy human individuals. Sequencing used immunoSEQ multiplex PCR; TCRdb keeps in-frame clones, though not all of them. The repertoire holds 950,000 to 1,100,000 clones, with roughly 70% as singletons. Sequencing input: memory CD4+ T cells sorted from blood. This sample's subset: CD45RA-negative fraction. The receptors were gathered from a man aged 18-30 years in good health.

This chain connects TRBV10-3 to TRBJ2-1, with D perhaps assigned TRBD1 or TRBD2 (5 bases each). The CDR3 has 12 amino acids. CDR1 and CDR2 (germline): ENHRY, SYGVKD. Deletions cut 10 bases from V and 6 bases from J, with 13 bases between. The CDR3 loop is CATGASANEQFF. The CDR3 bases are TGTGCCACCGGGGCCTCGGCCAATGAGCAGTTCTTC.

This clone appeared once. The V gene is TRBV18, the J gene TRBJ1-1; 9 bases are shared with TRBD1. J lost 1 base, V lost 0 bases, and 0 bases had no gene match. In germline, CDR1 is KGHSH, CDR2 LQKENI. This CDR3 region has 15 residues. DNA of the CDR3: TGTGCCAGCTCACCACCGGGACAGGGGAACACTGAAGCTTTCTTT. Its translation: CASSPPGQGNTEAFF. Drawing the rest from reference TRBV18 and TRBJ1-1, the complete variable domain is NAGVMQNPRHLVRRRGQEARLRCSPMKGHSHVYWYRQLPEEGLKFMVYLQKENIIDESGMPKERFSAEFPKEGPSILRIQQVVRGDSAAYFCASSPPGQGNTEAFFGQGTRLTVV.

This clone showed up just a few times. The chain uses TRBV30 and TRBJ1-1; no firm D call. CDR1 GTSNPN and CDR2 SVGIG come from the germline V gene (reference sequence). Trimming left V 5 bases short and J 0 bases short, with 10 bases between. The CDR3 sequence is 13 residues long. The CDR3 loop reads CAWVRFMNTEAFF. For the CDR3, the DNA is TGTGCCTGGGTCCGGTTCATGAACACTGAAGCTTTCTTT.

CDR3 sequence: CASVTGRSLYNEQFF. The CDR3 nucleotides read TGTGCCAGCGTAACCGGGAGGAGTCTCTACAATGAGCAGTTCTTC. The rearrangement uses TRBV6-1 and TRBJ2-1; 7 positions agree with TRBD2. V shed 8 bases and J 3 bases; nucleotides not matched to a gene: 10. CDR1 is MNHNS and CDR2 is SASEGT in the germline V gene. This CDR3 has 15 residues.

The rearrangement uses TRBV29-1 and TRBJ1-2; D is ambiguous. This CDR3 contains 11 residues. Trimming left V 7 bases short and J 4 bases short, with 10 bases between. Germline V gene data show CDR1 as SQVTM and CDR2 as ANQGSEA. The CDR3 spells CSGLTSYGYTF. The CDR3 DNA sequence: TGCAGCGGACTCACGTCCTATGGCTACACCTTC.

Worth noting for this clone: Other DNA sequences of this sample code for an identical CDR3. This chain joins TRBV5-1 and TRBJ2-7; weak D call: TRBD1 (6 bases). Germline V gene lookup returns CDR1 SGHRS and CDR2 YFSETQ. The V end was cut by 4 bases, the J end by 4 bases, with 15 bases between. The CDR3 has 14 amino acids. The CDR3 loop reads CASSPGQGVYEQYF. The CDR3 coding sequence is TGCGCCAGCAGCCCGGGACAAGGAGTGTACGAGCAGTACTTC.

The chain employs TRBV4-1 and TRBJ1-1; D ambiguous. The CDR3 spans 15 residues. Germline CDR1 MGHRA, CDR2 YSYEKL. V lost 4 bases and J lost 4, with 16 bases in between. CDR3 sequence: CASSLTREGVTEAFF. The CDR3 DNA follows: TGCGCCAGCAGCCTGACCCGTGAGGGAGTCACTGAAGCTTTCTTT.

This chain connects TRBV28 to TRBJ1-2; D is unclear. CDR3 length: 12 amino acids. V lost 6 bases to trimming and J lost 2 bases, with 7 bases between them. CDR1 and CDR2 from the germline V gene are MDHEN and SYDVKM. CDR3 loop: CASSLMNYGYTF. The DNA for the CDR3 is TGTGCCAGCAGCCTCATGAACTATGGCTACACCTTC.

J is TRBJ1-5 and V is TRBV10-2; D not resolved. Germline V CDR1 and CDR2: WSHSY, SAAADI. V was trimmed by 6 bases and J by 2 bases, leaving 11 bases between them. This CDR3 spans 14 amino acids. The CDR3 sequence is CASREGLGNQPQHF. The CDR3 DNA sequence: TGCGCCAGCAGGGAGGGCCTCGGCAATCAGCCCCAGCATTTT.

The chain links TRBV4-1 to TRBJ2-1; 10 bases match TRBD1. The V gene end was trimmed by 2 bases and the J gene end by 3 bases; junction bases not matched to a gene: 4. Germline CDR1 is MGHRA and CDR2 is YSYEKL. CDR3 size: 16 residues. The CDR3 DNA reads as TGCGCCAGCAGCCAACCGACAGGGGGCGGCTACAATGAGCAGTTCTTC. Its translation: CASSQPTGGGYNEQFF.

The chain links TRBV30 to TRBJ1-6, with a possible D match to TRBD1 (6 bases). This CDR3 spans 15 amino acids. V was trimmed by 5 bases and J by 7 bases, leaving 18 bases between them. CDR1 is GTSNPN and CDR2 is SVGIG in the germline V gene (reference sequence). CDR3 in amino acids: CAWESGGSPNSPLHF. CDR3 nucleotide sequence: TGTGCCTGGGAGTCGGGGGGCAGCCCCAATTCACCCCTCCACTTT.

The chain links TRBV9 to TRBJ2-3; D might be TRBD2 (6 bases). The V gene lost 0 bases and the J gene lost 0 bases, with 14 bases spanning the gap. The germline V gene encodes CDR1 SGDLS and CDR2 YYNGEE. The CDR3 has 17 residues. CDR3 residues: CASSVGGGYTSTDTQYF. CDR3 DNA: TGTGCCAGCAGCGTAGGAGGAGGGTACACTAGCACAGATACGCAGTATTTT.

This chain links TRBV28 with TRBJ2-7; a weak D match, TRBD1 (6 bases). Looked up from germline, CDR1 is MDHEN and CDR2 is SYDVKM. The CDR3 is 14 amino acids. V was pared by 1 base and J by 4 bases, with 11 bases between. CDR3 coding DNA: TGTGCCAGCAGTTTATTGACAGGAGCATACGAGCAGTACTTC. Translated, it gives CASSLLTGAYEQYF.

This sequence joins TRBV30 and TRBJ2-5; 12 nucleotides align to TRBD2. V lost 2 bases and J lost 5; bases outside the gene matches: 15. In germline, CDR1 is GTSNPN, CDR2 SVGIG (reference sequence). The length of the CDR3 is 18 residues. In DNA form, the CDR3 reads TGTGCCTGGAGTCGGTTGAGAACTAGCGGGAGGTCAGAGGAGACCCAGTACTTC. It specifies CAWSRLRTSGRSEETQYF.

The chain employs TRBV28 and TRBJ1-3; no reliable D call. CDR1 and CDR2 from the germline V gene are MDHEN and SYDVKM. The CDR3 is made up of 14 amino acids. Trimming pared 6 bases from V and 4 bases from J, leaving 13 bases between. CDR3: CASSRHYGGNTIYF. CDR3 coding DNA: TGTGCCAGCAGCCGCCATTATGGGGGAAACACCATATATTTT.

CDR3 protein: CASSRASGRLTGELFF. The DNA of the CDR3 is TGTGCCAGCAGTCGGGCTAGCGGGAGGCTCACCGGGGAGCTGTTTTTT. The chain couples TRBV2 to TRBJ2-2; 11 bases align to TRBD2. The CDR3 has 16 amino acids. The V gene's germline CDR1 is SNHLY and CDR2 FYNNEI. J lost 4 bases, V lost 5 bases, and 6 bases had no gene match. Drawing the rest from reference TRBV2 and TRBJ2-2, the complete variable domain is EPEVTQTPSHQVTQMGQEVILRCVPISNHLYFYWYRQILGQKVEFLVSFYNNEISEKSEIFDDQFSVERPDGSNFTLKIRSTKLEDSAMYFCASSRASGRLTGELFFGEGSRLTVL.

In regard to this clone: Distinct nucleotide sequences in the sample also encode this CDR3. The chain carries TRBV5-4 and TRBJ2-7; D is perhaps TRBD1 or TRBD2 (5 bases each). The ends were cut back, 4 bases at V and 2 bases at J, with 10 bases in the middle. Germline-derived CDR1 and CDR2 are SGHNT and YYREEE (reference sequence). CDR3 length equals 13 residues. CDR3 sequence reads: CASSRDRTYEQYF. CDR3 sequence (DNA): TGTGCCAGCAGCAGGGACCGTACCTACGAGCAGTACTTC.

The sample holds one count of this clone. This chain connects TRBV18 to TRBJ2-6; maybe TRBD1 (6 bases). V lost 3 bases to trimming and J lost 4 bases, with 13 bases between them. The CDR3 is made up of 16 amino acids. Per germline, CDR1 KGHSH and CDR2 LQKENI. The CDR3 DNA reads TGTGCCAGCTCACCCCAGACAGGAGCAGGGGCCAACGTCCTGACTTTC. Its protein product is CASSPQTGAGANVLTF.